The 16 T cell receptor beta chains below were found in one sample sequenced in a study of shared T cell receptors in the human thymus. Assay used: immunoSEQ multiplex PCR; TCRdb lists only in-frame clones, some missing. The sample holds roughly 500,000 clones, around 78% seen once. This sample was shared with a second study, whose subject was human thymus T cells.

Sequenced: thymocytes. Receptors originate from a boy in the first two years of life with a congenital heart defect.

The chain links TRBV6-1 to TRBJ2-7; 7 positions agree with TRBD1. Germline V gene data show CDR1 as MNHNS and CDR2 as SASEGT. This CDR3 has 14 residues. J lost 10 bases, V lost 4 bases, and 13 bases had no gene match. CDR3 in DNA: TGTGCCAGCAGTGGAGAGGGCAGGGGGACGGAACAGTACTTC. The encoded protein is CASSGEGRGTEQYF.

This clone appeared once. The rearrangement links TRBV4-2 to TRBJ2-3, with D possibly matching TRBD2 (5 bases). CDR1 is LGHNA and CDR2 is YNFKEQ in the germline V gene. V was cut by 6 bases and J by 5 bases, with 21 bases left in between. The CDR3 extends over 16 amino acids. The DNA for the CDR3 is TGTGCCAGCAGACCCAGCGGCCCACTGGTACGAGATACGCAGTATTTT. It translates to CASRPSGPLVRDTQYF.

J is TRBJ2-2 and V is TRBV5-1; 12 bases map to TRBD2. The trim removed 6 bases at V and 6 bases at J, leaving 6 bases unmatched. CDR1 is SGHRS, CDR2 YFSETQ, per germline. There are 15 residues in the CDR3. The CDR3 region has the DNA TGCGCCAGCAACACACTAGCGGGAGGTCCCGGGGAGCTGTTTTTT. Its translation: CASNTLAGGPGELFF.

V is TRBV7-9 and J is TRBJ2-7, with D maybe TRBD2 (6 bases). Between the trimmed V and J ends, which lost 4 bases and 4 bases, there was a span of 17 bases. The CDR3 extends over 15 amino acids. Germline CDR1 is SEHNR and CDR2 is FQNEAQ (reference sequence). CDR3 DNA sequence: TGTGCCAGCAGCTCCGACGCCCTACTAGCTTACGAGCAGTACTTC. It codes for CASSSDALLAYEQYF.

The chain couples TRBV19 to TRBJ2-5; 10 nucleotides match TRBD2. The CDR3 has 16 residues. V lost 5 bases, J lost 5 bases, and 11 bases stayed unmatched. Germline loops: CDR1 LNHDA, CDR2 SQIVND (reference sequence). The DNA of the CDR3 is TGTGCCAGTAGTTCCCAGCGGGAGGGCCAGGGGGAGACCCAGTACTTC. This gives the protein CASSSQREGQGETQYF.

In its sample, this clone was seen once. The chain couples TRBV15 to TRBJ2-1; D uncertain. V dropped 5 bases and J dropped 3 bases, with 8 bases sitting between them. The CDR3 is made up of 13 amino acids. Germline-derived CDR1 and CDR2 are LNHNV and YYDKDF (reference sequence). CDR3 DNA: TGTGCCACCAGCCGCAACAACTACAATGAGCAGTTCTTC. It encodes CATSRNNYNEQFF.

In its sample, this clone was seen a few times. This chain uses TRBV18 with TRBJ1-4, with 7 nucleotides matching TRBD1. The CDR3 is 15 amino acids. Trimming cost V 6 bases and J 7 bases; bases outside gene matches: 11. Per germline, CDR1 KGHSH and CDR2 LQKENI. The DNA of the CDR3 is TGTGCCAGCTCGCCCGACAGGGCTGTAGGTGAAAAACTGTTTTTT. It codes for CASSPDRAVGEKLFF.

The sample holds a few counts of this clone. The V gene is TRBV6-4, the J gene TRBJ1-1; D is unresolved. The CDR3 extends over 14 amino acids. The V gene lost 6 bases and the J gene lost 7 bases, with 18 bases spanning the gap. The V gene's germline CDR1 is MRHNA and CDR2 SNTAGT. Written as DNA, the CDR3 is TGTGCCAGCAGGGAGACGGGGTGGAGTGGTGAAGCTTTCTTT. It specifies CASRETGWSGEAFF.

V is TRBV14 and J is TRBJ1-2; D is uncertain. The CDR3 is made up of 12 amino acids. The V end lost 4 bases, the J end lost 8 bases, and 11 bases lay between the germline ends. CDR1 is SGHDN, CDR2 FVKESK, per germline. As DNA, the CDR3 is TGTGCCAGCAGCCCCATCCGGGGAGGCTACACCTTC. Translated, it gives CASSPIRGGYTF.

The chain is built from TRBV27 and TRBJ2-6; D gene ambiguous. The CDR3 is 14 amino acids. Trimming cost V 5 bases and J 11 bases, with 16 bases left between them. CDR1 and CDR2 from the germline V gene are MNHEY and SMNVEV (reference sequence). The chain's CDR3 is CASSDQQNPYVLTF. In DNA form, the CDR3 reads TGTGCCAGCAGTGACCAACAGAATCCCTACGTCCTGACTTTC.

This chain joins TRBV29-1 and TRBJ2-5; D is possibly TRBD2 (6 bases). This CDR3 comprises 12 residues. The V end was cut by 7 bases, the J end by 5 bases, with 14 bases between. Germline CDR1 is SQVTM and CDR2 is ANQGSEA. CDR3 sequence (DNA): TGCAGCGGCACGCCGGGAGAGGAGACCCAGTACTTC. This codes for CSGTPGEETQYF. Supplemented by reference TRBV29-1 and TRBJ2-5, the full variable domain reads SAVISQKPSRDICQRGTSLTIQCQVDSQVTMMFWYRQQPGQSLTLIATANQGSEATYESGFVIDKFPISRPNLTFSTLTVSNMSPEDSSIYLCSGTPGEETQYFGPGTRLLVL.

The V call is TRBV25-1, the J call TRBJ1-3; D is unresolved. This CDR3 spans 15 amino acids. V gave up 4 bases and J gave up 0 bases, with 10 bases separating them. The germline V gene encodes CDR1 MGHDK and CDR2 SYGVNS. CDR3 residues: CASSGERLSGNTIYF. Here the CDR3 DNA reads TGTGCCAGCAGTGGGGAGAGACTCTCTGGAAACACCATATATTTT.

The chain carries TRBV11-2 and TRBJ2-3; 8 bases line up with TRBD2. The germline gives CDR1 SGHAT, CDR2 FQNNGV. Trimming at V came to 1 base and at J to 2 bases, leaving 8 bases not matched to a gene. The CDR3 consists of 17 residues. The CDR3 spells CASSLAEREYPTDTQYF. CDR3 nucleotide sequence: TGTGCCAGCAGCTTAGCGGAGCGGGAGTACCCCACAGATACGCAGTATTTT.

The chain joins TRBV5-8 to TRBJ2-1, with D uncertain. V was trimmed by 4 bases and J by 7 bases, leaving 21 bases between them. Germline CDR1 reads SGHTS; CDR2 reads YDEGEE. The CDR3 has 16 amino acids. CDR3 nucleotide sequence: TGTGCCAGCAGCCCACGGTTAGCCGACCTGAGGAATGAGCAGTTCTTC. It codes for CASSPRLADLRNEQFF. Full variable domain (missing parts from reference TRBV5-8 and TRBJ2-1): EAGVTQSPTHLIKTRGQQATLRCSPISGHTSVYWYQQALGLGLQFLLWYDEGEERNRGNFPPRFSGRQFPNYSSELNVNALELEDSALYLCASSPRLADLRNEQFFGPGTRLTVL.

This clone occurred a few times. This sequence joins TRBV12-5 and TRBJ2-6, with TRBD1 matching 10 bases. The CDR3 runs 18 residues. Unmatched junction bases numbered 7, after V lost 5 bases and J lost 0 bases. Germline V gene data show CDR1 as LGHNT and CDR2 as FRNRAP. The CDR3 DNA reads as TGTGCTAGTGGTCACGGACAGGGGGAATCCTCTGGGGCCAACGTCCTGACTTTC. It translates to CASGHGQGESSGANVLTF.

The rearrangement links TRBV21-1 to TRBJ2-7; the table's D call, TRBD1, was not checked against the DNA. TRBV21-1 is marked as a pseudogene. The CDR3 totals 17 residues. CDR3 sequence (DNA): TGTGCCAGCAGCAACCTGCGGACAGGTGCTAAGTCTGGTAAGCAGTACTTC. Residues: CASSNLRTGAKSGKQYF.